Listed here are 3 T cell receptor beta chains from one sample, sequenced in a study of blood T cell repertoires in COVID-19. The table came from immunoSEQ multiplex PCR; TCRdb's copy has only in-frame clones and leaves some out. The table includes roughly 150,000 clones, around 89% detected once. The sequencing sample was made of peripheral blood. These receptors were taken from a human donor in a cohort sampled during active COVID-19.

This clone was detected once. The chain links TRBV3-1 (or the pseudogene TRBV3-2) to TRBJ1-2, with D tentatively TRBD1 (5 bases). The ends were cut back, 6 bases at V and 4 bases at J, with 21 bases in the middle. Germline V gene sequence: CDR1 LGHDT, CDR2 YNNKEL (reference sequence). CDR3 length: 16 residues. The CDR3 sequence: CASSLTGGGPTYGYTF. The DNA of the CDR3 is TGTGCCAGCAGTCTCACTGGCGGGGGACCCACCTATGGCTACACCTTC.

This chain links TRBV3-1 (or the pseudogene TRBV3-2) with TRBJ2-5; TRBD2 aligns across 12 bases. The CDR3 contains 15 residues. The V gene end was trimmed by 2 bases and the J gene end by 6 bases; junction bases not matched to a gene: 4. From germline, CDR1 is LGHDT and CDR2 YNNKEL (reference sequence). For the CDR3, the DNA is TGTGCCAGCAGCCAATTGACTAGCGGGGGAAAGACCCAGTACTTC. Translated, it gives CASSQLTSGGKTQYF.

This clone has more than one count but fewer than ten. The chain uses TRBV3-1 (or the pseudogene TRBV3-2) and TRBJ2-7; TRBD1 matches at 9 bases. The junction had 10 bases not matched to a gene; V was cut back by 4 bases and J by 3 bases. CDR1 and CDR2 (germline): LGHDT, YNNKEL (reference sequence). The CDR3 covers 16 residues. As DNA, the CDR3 is TGTGCCAGCAGCCGGACCGGGACAGGGAATTTCTACGAGCAGTACTTC. Translated: CASSRTGTGNFYEQYF.